This is a list of T cell receptor beta chains from one sample in a study of identical twins. TCRdb re-called the 5' RACE reads through MiXCR, storing one row per CDR3 protein. Counted here are hundreds of thousands of distinct CDR3 sequences, around a sixth occurring once; the ten biggest clones make up less than 15%. This sample also belongs to another study, concerning T cells expressing NK-cell markers.

The sequenced material came from PBMCs. The receptors were gathered from a woman between 18 and 29 years old in good health. Each CDR3 is given with its conserved first and last residue. The order of the fields is J gene, D gene, clone size, V gene, CDR3 protein, CDR3 DNA. A D gene is named only where the DNA matches it firmly. The size field is filled for only some rows; it gives once, few, many or a size class.

TRBJ2-2 | TRBD1 | NA | TRBV10-3 | CAISESSRGYTGELFF | TGTGCCATCAGTGAGTCGTCCAGGGGGTACACCGGGGAGCTGTTTTTT
TRBJ1-2 | NA | few | TRBV24-1 | CATSDGGGAGGYTF | TGTGCCACCAGTGATGGTGGGGGGGCCGGTGGCTACACCTTC
TRBJ1-1 | NA | NA | TRBV5-1 | CASSLGAQGLNTEAFF | TGCGCCAGCAGCTTGGGAGCGCAGGGACTGAACACTGAAGCTTTCTTT
TRBJ2-7 | TRBD1 | NA | TRBV14 | CASSQQPGQQSSYEQYF | TGTGCCAGCAGCCAACAACCGGGACAGCAGAGCTCCTACGAGCAGTACTTC
TRBJ2-7 | NA | few | TRBV25-1 | CASRSWSAEQYF | TGTGCCAGCAGAAGCTGGTCGGCCGAGCAGTACTTC
TRBJ2-1 | NA | NA | TRBV6-5 | CASSYPLLTGLGEQFF | TGTGCCAGCAGTTACCCACTCCTTACAGGGCTAGGTGAGCAGTTCTTC
TRBJ2-1 | TRBD2 | few | TRBV3-1 | CASSLDLAAYNEQFF | TGTGCCAGCAGCCTGGATCTAGCGGCCTACAATGAGCAGTTCTTC
TRBJ2-3 | NA | NA | TRBV5-1 | CASSSTSNADTQYF | TGCGCCAGCAGCTCAACTAGCAACGCGGATACGCAGTATTTT
TRBJ2-3 | NA | many | TRBV6-5 | CASSYSPPGSTDTQYF | TGTGCCAGCAGTTACTCCCCTCCTGGGAGCACAGATACGCAGTATTTT
TRBJ2-2 | NA | few | TRBV7-9 | CASSVDRDTGELFF | TGTGCCAGCAGCGTCGACAGAGACACCGGGGAGCTGTTTTTT
TRBJ2-1 | NA | few | TRBV5-1 | CASSWDVFRGAYNEQFF | TGCGCCAGCAGCTGGGACGTATTTAGGGGCGCCTACAATGAGCAGTTCTTC